This T cell receptor (beta chain) was found in a study of regulatory T cells in long-lasting Graves disease. Study in general: For a period under 3 months, newly diagnosed Graves' patients had taken antithyroid drugs.

As for time point: newly diagnosed GD, antithyroid drugs for less than 3 months. The TCR library was made from RNA that had been extracted from PBMCs in TRIzol. Roughly 9 milliliters of peripheral blood were taken and placed in EDTA tubes. Arm-PCR of CDR3 regions with iRepertoire HTBI primers generated TCR beta libraries. TCRdb independently ran MiXCR on the multiplex PCR reads; one entry per CDR3 protein. The repertoire has a few hundred thousand distinct CDR3 sequences, 15% of them found once; the top ten carry approximately 7.8%. The germline gives CDR1 SEHNR, CDR2 FQNEAQ (reference sequence). V was cut by 5 bases and J by 0 bases, with 12 bases left in between. The CDR3 covers 15 residues. These records were also assigned to another study, of T cells in Graves' hyperthyroidism and ophthalmopathy. From that report: First-round RT-PCR of the TCR CDR3 relied on the HTBI primer set. Blood also contained most expanded thyroid clonotypes above 0.001.

V is TRBV7-9 and J is TRBJ2-3, with D possibly being TRBD2 (6 bases). Sequencing was performed on peripheral blood mononuclear cells (PBMCs), taken at new diagnosis, from a patient treated with antithyroid drugs. The receptor was isolated from a woman aged 40 to 50 with Graves disease. CDR3 sequence: CASSPIAVSTDTQYF. The CDR3 DNA reads as TGTGCCAGCAGCCCCATAGCGGTGAGCACAGATACGCAGTATTTT.